One sample yielded the 10 T cell receptor beta chains listed below, sequenced in a study of blood T cell repertoires in COVID-19. The protocol was immunoSEQ multiplex PCR, while the TCRdb copy is restricted to in-frame clones and leaves out a portion. Of 75,000 to 90,000 clones in the sample, around 80% were seen once. The sample comprised peripheral blood. Source of these receptors: a man between 60 and 75 years old with COVID-19, enrolled during active disease.

This chain uses TRBV7-3 with TRBJ2-5, with 7 positions matching TRBD1. Germline V gene lookup returns CDR1 SGHTA and CDR2 FQGTGA. The CDR3 extends over 15 amino acids. V was pared by 2 bases and J by 7 bases, with 10 bases of the junction left unmatched. The CDR3 loop reads CASSLAQGPTGTQYF. The CDR3 nucleotides read TGTGCCAGCAGCTTAGCACAGGGGCCAACCGGGACCCAGTACTTC.

V is TRBV5-4 and J is TRBJ1-4; 7 nucleotides agree with TRBD1. The germline CDR1 and CDR2 sequences are SGHNT and YYREEE (reference sequence). The CDR3 loop spans 15 amino acids. Trimming at V came to 2 bases and at J to 5 bases, leaving 6 bases not matched to a gene. CDR3 in DNA: TGTGCCAGCAGCTTAGATGGGACAGTGAATGAAAAACTGTTTTTT. Amino acid sequence: CASSLDGTVNEKLFF.

The genes are TRBV24-1 and TRBJ2-5; D might be TRBD2 (8 bases). CDR1 and CDR2 (germline): KGHDR, SFDVKD. V was shortened by 1 base and J by 2 bases, with 19 bases between the two germline ends. This CDR3 region has 18 residues. The CDR3 region is CATSDFAGGAGEQETQYF. The CDR3 DNA is TGTGCCACCAGTGATTTCGCAGGGGGAGCGGGAGAACAAGAGACCCAGTACTTC.

This rearrangement joins TRBV14 to TRBJ2-1, with D perhaps TRBD2 (5 bases). This CDR3 contains 16 residues. The ends were cut back, 4 bases at V and 6 bases at J, with 19 bases in the middle. CDR1 SGHDN and CDR2 FVKESK come from the germline V gene. The CDR3 DNA reads TGTGCCAGCAGCCTCCGAAGCCGACCCCGGGGCAATGAGCAGTTCTTC. The encoded protein is CASSLRSRPRGNEQFF.

This clone was counted between two and nine times. The V and J genes are TRBV15 and TRBJ2-7; 7 bases fit TRBD1. V was pared by 0 bases and J by 5 bases, with 4 bases of the junction left unmatched. The CDR3 totals 14 residues. The germline V gene encodes CDR1 LNHNV and CDR2 YYDKDF (reference sequence). The CDR3 sequence: CATSRERQGHEQYF. CDR3 sequence (DNA): TGTGCCACCAGCAGAGAACGACAGGGCCACGAGCAGTACTTC.

DNA of the CDR3: TGCGCCAGCAGCCAAGAACCGGGAGCCCTAGCCGGGGAGCTGTTTTTT. Its translation is CASSQEPGALAGELFF. V gene TRBV4-3 combines with J gene TRBJ2-2; possibly TRBD2 for D (6 bases). The CDR3 consists of 16 residues. Germline CDR1 is LGHNA and CDR2 is YSLEER. The V end was cut by 0 bases, the J end by 6 bases, with 14 bases between.

V is TRBV5-6 and J is TRBJ2-1, with TRBD2 matching 7 bases. Germline V CDR1 and CDR2: SGHDT, YYEEEE. Trimming took 0 bases from V and 7 from J; bases not matched to a gene: 13. The CDR3 runs to 17 residues. The CDR3 sequence is CASSLESSGSLRNEQFF. The CDR3 DNA is TGTGCCAGCAGCTTGGAATCTAGCGGTTCTCTCAGGAATGAGCAGTTCTTC.

This clone was found once. The DNA of the CDR3 is TGTGCCAGCAGTCAGGGGAACACTGAAGCTTTCTTT. Protein: CASSQGNTEAFF. The chain uses TRBV3-1 (or the pseudogene TRBV3-2) and TRBJ1-1, with D perhaps matching TRBD1 (5 bases). CDR1 LGHDT and CDR2 YNNKEL come from the germline V gene (reference sequence). CDR3 size: 12 residues. V lost 6 bases to trimming and J lost 1 base, with 6 bases between them.

V gene TRBV11-3 combines with J gene TRBJ2-1; TRBD2 aligns across 10 bases. The CDR3 extends over 18 amino acids. V lost 5 bases to trimming and J lost 2 bases; unmatched junction nucleotides: 12. The germline V gene encodes CDR1 SGHNT and CDR2 YENEEA. In nucleotides, the CDR3 is TGTGCCAGCAGCCCCCCGGCTAGCGGGAGTATCACCTACAATGAGCAGTTCTTC. This codes for CASSPPASGSITYNEQFF.

The chain joins TRBV7-8 to TRBJ2-5, with 8 bases fitting TRBD2. In germline, CDR1 is SGHVS, CDR2 FQNEAQ. The junction had 6 bases not matched to a gene; V was cut back by 0 bases and J by 3 bases. CDR3 length: 16 amino acids. This CDR3 reads CASSLALSAGEETQYF. The CDR3 bases are TGTGCCAGCAGCTTAGCCCTCTCAGCGGGAGAAGAGACCCAGTACTTC.